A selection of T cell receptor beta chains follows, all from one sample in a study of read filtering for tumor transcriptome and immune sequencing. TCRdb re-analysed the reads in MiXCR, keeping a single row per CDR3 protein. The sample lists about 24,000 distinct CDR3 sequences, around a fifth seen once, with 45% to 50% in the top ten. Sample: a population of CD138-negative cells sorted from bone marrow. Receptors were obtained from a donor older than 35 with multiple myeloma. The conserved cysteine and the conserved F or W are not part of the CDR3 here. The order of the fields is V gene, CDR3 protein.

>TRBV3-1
ASSQDTAQETQY
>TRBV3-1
ASSQDGGREKLF
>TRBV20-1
SAPPAGNEQF
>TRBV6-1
ASRVKGGFTEAF
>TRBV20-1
SARLAGLTDTQY
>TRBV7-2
ASSLWTGPNEQF
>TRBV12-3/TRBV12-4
ASSALERGLDMQY
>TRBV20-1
SARDKSGAGGYNEQF
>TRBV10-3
AIRNPGPGGTGELF
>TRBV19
ASSGTGVSWVPQH
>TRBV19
ASTVGGLQF
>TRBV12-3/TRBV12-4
ASSRPTYEQY
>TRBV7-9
ASSDVGATIY
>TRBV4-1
ASSQDRVDGYT
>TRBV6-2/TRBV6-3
ASSYNRDYELY
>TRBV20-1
SARVTQGAAQY
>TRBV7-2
ASSFGTPNQPQH
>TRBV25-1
ASSEYKGWNYEQY
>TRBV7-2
ASSLRGLAIGELF
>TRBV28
ASSAQNSPLH
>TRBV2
ASRGTQGGEQF
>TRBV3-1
ASSQDYSGTDTQY
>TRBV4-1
ASSQATGDSSGNTIY
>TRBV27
ASSLRPSGGTEAF
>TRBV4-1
ASGVLRDGGYDEQF
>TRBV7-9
ALTAAEAF
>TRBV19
ASILGTDFQPQH
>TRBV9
ASSADRYSYEQY
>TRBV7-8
ASSPKVAATYSEQF
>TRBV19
ASSIGQGQALNSNQPQH
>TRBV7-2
ASSLGQGAEGNQPQH
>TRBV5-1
ASSLGQGFTEAF
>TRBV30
AWSPLDRGNTEAF
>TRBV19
ASSALDRTYEQY
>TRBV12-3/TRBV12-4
ASSRLAGASNEQF